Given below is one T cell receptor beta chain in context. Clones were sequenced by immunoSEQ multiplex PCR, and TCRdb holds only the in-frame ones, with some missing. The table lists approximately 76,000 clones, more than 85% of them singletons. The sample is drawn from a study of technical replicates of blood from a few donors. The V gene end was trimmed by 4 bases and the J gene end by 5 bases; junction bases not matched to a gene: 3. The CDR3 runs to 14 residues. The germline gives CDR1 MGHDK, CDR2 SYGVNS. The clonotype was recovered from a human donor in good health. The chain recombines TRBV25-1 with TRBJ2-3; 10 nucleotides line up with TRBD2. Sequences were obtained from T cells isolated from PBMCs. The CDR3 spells CASSAAGGVDTQYF. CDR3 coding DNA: TGTGCCAGCAGTGCAGCGGGAGGGGTAGATACGCAGTATTTT.